The 20 T cell receptor beta chains below come from one sample, sequenced in a study of a mutant IDH1 vaccine in newly diagnosed glioma. These receptors' antigens are unknown. Documented time point: week 23, last vaccination. A single vaccine dose contained 300 ug of mutant IDH1 20-mer peptide, and topical imiquimod was used with it. TCRdb keeps only in-frame clones here, not all; method: immunoSEQ multiplex PCR. The profile shows 25,000 to 30,000 clones, less than 90% of them singletons. Source: PBMCs, taken from a glioma patient whose treatment included an IDH1 peptide vaccine. All receptors derive from a woman aged 18-29 years with glioma.

This chain joins TRBV21-1 and TRBJ2-7; the D segment call TRBD1 is taken from the table without a DNA check. TRBV21-1 is shown as a pseudogene. The CDR3 is 17 residues long. The CDR3 coding sequence is TGTGCCAGCAGCAACAGCTCGGCTGGACATCGAACTTACGAGCAGTACTTC. Amino acids: CASSNSSAGHRTYEQYF.

This clone appeared a single time. The chain is built from TRBV7-8 and TRBJ2-1; TRBD1 matches 9 bases. The CDR3 is made up of 13 amino acids. V lost 8 bases, J lost 8 bases, and 7 bases stayed unmatched. Per germline, CDR1 SGHVS and CDR2 FQNEAQ. CDR3 region: CASRDRAGDEQFF. CDR3 bases: TGTGCCAGCCGGGACAGGGCTGGGGATGAGCAGTTCTTC.

This chain uses TRBV11-3 with TRBJ2-7, with D possibly being TRBD1 (7 bases). V lost 1 base and J 4 bases, leaving 11 bases between the germline ends. CDR1 and CDR2 from the germline V gene are SGHNT and YENEEA. This CDR3 is 14 amino acids long. The CDR3 region is CASSLAAGGYEQYF. CDR3 DNA sequence: TGTGCCAGCAGCTTAGCGGCAGGGGGGTACGAGCAGTACTTC.

This chain connects TRBV19 to TRBJ1-1, with TRBD1 as a possible D gene (6 bases). The V end was cut by 6 bases, the J end by 11 bases, with 19 bases between. From germline, CDR1 is LNHDA and CDR2 SQIVND (reference sequence). The CDR3 is 13 amino acids. CDR3: CASREGQRRGAFF. CDR3 nucleotide sequence: TGTGCCAGTAGAGAGGGACAACGAAGGGGTGCTTTCTTT. Complete variable domain (other parts from reference TRBV19 and TRBJ1-1): DGGITQSPKYLFRKEGQNVTLSCEQNLNHDAMYWYRQDPGQGLRLIYYSQIVNDFQKGDIAEGYSVSREKKESFPLTVTSAQKNPTAFYLCASREGQRRGAFFGQGTRLTVV.

This clone was picked up a small number of times. V is TRBV4-1 and J is TRBJ1-1; D remains ambiguous. Germline V gives CDR1 MGHRA, CDR2 YSYEKL. With 0 bases removed from V and 4 bases from J, the gap between germline ends came to 12 bases. This CDR3 comprises 15 residues. The DNA of the CDR3 is TGCGCCAGCAGCCAAGATCAAGAAGGAACCACTGAAGCTTTCTTT. Translating it yields CASSQDQEGTTEAFF.

This clone was seen once. V gene TRBV6-1 combines with J gene TRBJ1-6; 8 bases line up with TRBD1. The CDR3 has 19 amino acids. CDR1 MNHNS and CDR2 SASEGT come from the germline V gene. V was clipped by 1 base and J by 11 bases; unmatched bases: 19. The CDR3 DNA follows: TGTGCCAGCAGTGAAGAAAAGCAGAACAGGGGGTCCACCTCACCACCCCTCCACTTT. This translates into CASSEEKQNRGSTSPPLHF.

The chain has TRBV11-2 and TRBJ2-7; 7 bases align to TRBD1. The V segment lost 4 bases and the J segment 0 bases; nucleotides outside the gene matches: 9. From germline, CDR1 is SGHAT and CDR2 FQNNGV. This CDR3 contains 16 residues. CDR3 DNA: TGTGCCAGCAGCTCTAGGGACAGCCTGGACTCCTACGAGCAGTACTTC. It specifies CASSSRDSLDSYEQYF.

This clone was seen only once. The V and J genes are TRBV7-9 and TRBJ2-1; D is ambiguous. The CDR3 spans 19 residues. The germline V and J ends were trimmed by 2 bases and 1 base, with 21 bases remaining between them. CDR1 and CDR2 from the germline V gene are SEHNR and FQNEAQ (reference sequence). DNA of the CDR3: TGTGCCAGCAGCTTATTAGGAAGAGATCGGCCCCTTTCCTACAATGAGCAGTTCTTC. Translating it yields CASSLLGRDRPLSYNEQFF.

This clone turned up a few times. The V gene is TRBV29-1, the J gene TRBJ1-4, with no clear D. The V gene lost 0 bases and the J gene lost 0 bases, with 8 bases spanning the gap. The length of the CDR3 is 15 residues. The V gene's germline CDR1 is SQVTM and CDR2 ANQGSEA. CDR3 bases: TGCAGCGTTGAAGATCCGAGAGCAACTAATGAAAAACTGTTTTTT. Protein: CSVEDPRATNEKLFF.

This clone appeared a single time. V gene TRBV29-1 combines with J gene TRBJ1-2; no definite D call. Trimming removed 4 bases at V and 8 bases at J, with 11 bases between. Per germline, CDR1 SQVTM and CDR2 ANQGSEA. The CDR3 has 11 amino acids. In DNA, the CDR3 is TGCAGCGTTGTTAGGGCGGGGGGCTACACCTTC. It encodes CSVVRAGGYTF.

J is TRBJ2-2 and V is TRBV10-3; D is perhaps TRBD2 (5 bases). This CDR3 region has 14 residues. The germline CDR1 and CDR2 sequences are ENHRY and SYGVKD. Trimming removed 10 bases from V and 2 bases from J, with 14 bases in between. The DNA of the CDR3 is TGTGCCACCTTTGGACTTCTAAACACCGGGGAGCTGTTTTTT. As protein: CATFGLLNTGELFF.

V usage is TRBV6-5 and J usage is TRBJ1-2, with a possible D match to TRBD1 (5 bases). The CDR3 runs to 13 residues. Germline V lookup: CDR1 MNHEY, CDR2 SVGAGI. Trimming took 5 bases from V and 2 from J, leaving 9 bases between them. CDR3 sequence (DNA): TGTGCCAGCAGTGGGGGACTGAACTATGGCTACACCTTC. Translation gives CASSGGLNYGYTF.

The rearrangement joins TRBV6-1 to TRBJ1-6, with D perhaps TRBD1 (6 bases). The CDR3 contains 13 residues. Germline values: CDR1 MNHNS, CDR2 SASEGT. Trimming took 10 bases from V and 5 from J, leaving 12 bases between them. The CDR3 region is CANRRDNNSPLHF. The CDR3 nucleotides read TGTGCCAACCGACGGGACAATAATTCACCCCTCCACTTT.

The chain has TRBV29-1 and TRBJ2-1, with 11 positions matching TRBD2. CDR3 length: 17 amino acids. The germline gives CDR1 SQVTM, CDR2 ANQGSEA. The V gene end was trimmed by 6 bases and the J gene end by 6 bases; junction bases not matched to a gene: 16. The CDR3 reads CSVISNTLAGALNEQFF. The CDR3 DNA is TGCAGCGTCATAAGTAACACACTAGCGGGAGCGCTCAATGAGCAGTTCTTC.

The chain links TRBV7-8 to TRBJ2-1; 9 bases agree with TRBD2. This CDR3 region has 14 residues. With 3 bases clipped from V and 8 bases from J, the junction kept 5 bases outside the gene matches. Per the germline V gene, CDR1 is SGHVS and CDR2 is FQNEAQ. The CDR3 protein is CASSFDLAGYEQFF. CDR3 coding DNA: TGTGCCAGCAGCTTCGATCTAGCGGGATATGAGCAGTTCTTC.

The J gene is TRBJ2-7, the V gene TRBV4-3, with D possibly matching TRBD1 (5 bases). This CDR3 comprises 18 residues. In germline, CDR1 is LGHNA, CDR2 YSLEER. Trimming cost V 0 bases and J 3 bases, with 21 bases left between them. The CDR3 region is CASSQEPHRAGLSYEQYF. DNA of the CDR3: TGCGCCAGCAGCCAAGAGCCACACCGGGCAGGGTTAAGCTACGAGCAGTACTTC.

This clone has just a few counts. As DNA, the CDR3 is TGCGCCAGCAGTAACTCCATGGGACAGGGAGTCGATGGCTACACCTTC. This codes for CASSNSMGQGVDGYTF. The J gene is TRBJ1-2, the V gene TRBV5-1; 9 nucleotides agree with TRBD1. After removal of 5 bases from V and 6 bases from J, the junction contained 14 bases not matched to a gene. The CDR3 covers 16 residues. Germline CDR1 is SGHRS and CDR2 is YFSETQ.

This chain links TRBV28 with TRBJ1-1; weak D call: TRBD1 (6 bases). V was shortened by 4 bases and J by 8 bases, with 11 bases between the two germline ends. The CDR3 is made up of 12 amino acids. Germline V gene data show CDR1 as MDHEN and CDR2 as SYDVKM. CDR3 protein: CASSSGAAEAFF. CDR3 nucleotides: TGTGCCAGCAGTTCAGGGGCTGCCGAAGCTTTCTTT. The full variable domain, with the rest looked up from reference TRBV28 and TRBJ1-1, is DVKVTQSSRYLVKRTGEKVFLECVQDMDHENMFWYRQDPGLGLRLIYFSYDVKMKEKGDIPEGYSVSREKKERFSLILESASTNQTSMYLCASSSGAAEAFFGQGTRLTVV.

The V call is TRBV25-1, the J call TRBJ2-5, with D unresolved. The CDR3 has 13 amino acids. The germline V and J ends were trimmed by 3 bases and 4 bases, with 9 bases remaining between them. CDR1 is MGHDK and CDR2 is SYGVNS in the germline V gene. In DNA, the CDR3 is TGTGCCAGCAGTGATCCCCTTCGAGAGACCCAGTACTTC. This encodes CASSDPLRETQYF.

This chain links TRBV6-5 with TRBJ2-2, with D possibly being TRBD1 or TRBD2 (5 bases each). Germline V CDR1 and CDR2: MNHEY, SVGAGI. V gave up 7 bases and J gave up 7 bases, with 13 bases separating them. This CDR3 is 13 amino acids long. Here the CDR3 DNA reads TGTGCCAGCATATCGGGGCCACGCGGGGAGCTGTTTTTT. Its protein is CASISGPRGELFF.